The 6 T cell receptor beta chains presented below share a single source sample, sequenced in a study of regulatory T cells in long-lasting Graves disease. The time point was: persistent/refractory GD, antithyroid drugs over 5 years with positive TRAb. Preparation of the TCR library used RNA extracted from PBMCs. For TCR beta, libraries came from iRepertoire HTBI primers and Arm-PCR of CDR3 regions. TCRdb ran MiXCR on the multiplex PCR reads and lists one entry per CDR3 protein. In the table there are hundreds of thousands of distinct CDR3 sequences, around 30% of which are singletons. Sequencing was performed on peripheral blood mononuclear cells (PBMCs), taken when the disease was refractory, from a patient treated with antithyroid drugs. These receptors all stem from a female donor with Graves disease.

V is TRBV20-1 and J is TRBJ1-2; tentatively, D is TRBD1 (5 bases). Looked up from germline, CDR1 is DFQATT and CDR2 is SNEGSKA (reference sequence). This CDR3 has 11 residues. Trimming stripped 3 bases from V and 11 bases from J, with 13 bases between. This CDR3 reads CSASVGGGYTF. CDR3 DNA: TGCAGTGCTAGTGTCGGGGGTGGTTACACCTTC.

The V and J genes are TRBV18 and TRBJ1-4; 7 nucleotides line up with TRBD1. With 0 bases clipped from V and 8 bases from J, the junction kept 6 bases outside the gene matches. The CDR3 sequence is 15 residues long. Germline CDR1 is KGHSH and CDR2 is LQKENI. CDR3 coding DNA: TGTGCCAGCTCACCACCGACAGGGAGCCGCGAAAAACTGTTTTTT. This sequence encodes CASSPPTGSREKLFF.

There are many counts of this clonotype. The V gene is TRBV6-1, the J gene TRBJ1-2; 9 nucleotides line up with TRBD1. J lost 4 bases, V lost 6 bases, and 6 bases had no gene match. In germline, CDR1 is MNHNS, CDR2 SASEGT. This CDR3 has 14 residues. CDR3 nucleotides: TGTGCCAGCAGAGCCGGGACAGGGCCCTATGGCTACACCTTC. Residues: CASRAGTGPYGYTF.

This clonotype was detected a few times. The rearrangement joins TRBV20-1 to TRBJ1-5; D is undetermined. CDR3 length: 15 amino acids. V dropped 3 bases and J dropped 0 bases, with 12 bases sitting between them. Germline V CDR1 and CDR2: DFQATT, SNEGSKA (reference sequence). Here the CDR3 reads CSARSPGGSNQPQHF. The CDR3 DNA reads TGCAGTGCTAGGTCCCCGGGAGGTAGCAATCAGCCCCAGCATTTT.

This clonotype was counted between two and nine times. This chain joins TRBV7-2 and TRBJ1-1; D ambiguous. V was cut by 1 base and J by 8 bases, with 11 bases left in between. This CDR3 is 13 amino acids long. Germline-derived CDR1 and CDR2 are SGHTA and FQGNSA. The CDR3 sequence is CASSLVPTREAFF. The DNA for the CDR3 is TGTGCCAGCAGCTTAGTACCCACCAGGGAAGCTTTCTTT. The variable domain in full, completed from reference TRBV7-2 and TRBJ1-1, reads GAGVSQSPSNKVTEKGKDVELRCDPISGHTALYWYRQSLGQGLEFLIYFQGNSAPDKSGLPSDRFSAERTGGSVSTLTIQRTQQEDSAVYLCASSLVPTREAFFGQGTRLTVV.

V gene TRBV11-2 combines with J gene TRBJ2-7; 8 bases agree with TRBD2. The germline gives CDR1 SGHAT, CDR2 FQNNGV. V lost 6 bases, J lost 5 bases, and 15 bases stayed unmatched. The CDR3 spans 16 residues. CDR3 coding DNA: TGTGCCAGCAGGCGCCCCGGAGCGGGAGTGACAAACGAGCAGTACTTC. This codes for CASRRPGAGVTNEQYF.